This T cell receptor (beta chain) stems from a study of blood T cell repertoires in COVID-19. Sequencing was performed with immunoSEQ multiplex PCR; in TCRdb, only in-frame clones are kept and a portion is missing. The data contain 200,000 to 300,000 clones, around 80% of them singletons. Trimming cost V 5 bases and J 5 bases, with 13 bases left between them. Germline V gene lookup returns CDR1 KGHSH and CDR2 LQKENI. The CDR3 has 14 residues. Sequencing used peripheral blood. This chain uses TRBV18 with TRBJ1-5; D perhaps matches TRBD1 (5 bases). This TCR derives from a human donor in a cohort sampled during active COVID-19. CDR3 loop: CASSTGTGDQPQHF. DNA for the CDR3: TGTGCCAGCTCAACCGGGACGGGGGATCAGCCCCAGCATTTT.